This T cell receptor (beta chain) is drawn from a study of blood T cells in healthy people across ages. General observations from the study: Possibly confounding the expanded clonotype changes was the fact that donor CMV status was unknown.

V lost 0 bases, J lost 4 bases, and 6 bases stayed unmatched. The CDR3 spans 17 residues. Per the germline V gene, CDR1 is LNHNV and CDR2 is YYDKDF (reference sequence). The use of a sample-barcoded 5' primer and a J-beta primer mix characterized a second PCR of 7 to 11 cycles. TCRdb reprocessed the 5' RACE reads via MiXCR and lists one record per CDR3 protein. This table has some 1.5 million distinct CDR3 sequences, roughly 27% appearing once. As concerns this clonotype: Its target is unknown.

The sample comprised blood. The sequence derives from a woman aged 25 to 39 in good health. The rearrangement links TRBV15 to TRBJ2-2; 9 bases are shared with TRBD1. This CDR3 reads CATSRDWGQGGTGELFF. CDR3 DNA: TGTGCCACCAGCAGAGATTGGGGACAGGGAGGCACCGGGGAGCTGTTTTTT.